A single sample gave rise to the 2 T cell receptor beta chains below, sequenced in a study of blood T cell repertoires in COVID-19. Assay: immunoSEQ multiplex PCR; the TCRdb copy retains only in-frame clones and omits some. Altogether hundreds of thousands of clones are present, around 88% being singletons, with the ten largest covering about 5.5%. Sequencing was performed on PBMCs or T cells enriched from blood (not recorded which). Every receptor here comes from a woman aged 40 to 50 who had recovered from COVID-19.

The genes are TRBV4-3 and TRBJ1-2; 8 nucleotides line up with TRBD1. The CDR3 is 15 residues long. Germline V gene lookup returns CDR1 LGHNA and CDR2 YSLEER. The ends lost 0 bases at V and 4 bases at J; junction bases unmatched: 4. The CDR3 region is CASSQDGTGSYGYTF. CDR3 DNA: TGCGCCAGCAGCCAAGATGGGACAGGAAGCTATGGCTACACCTTC.

V gene TRBV5-6 combines with J gene TRBJ2-4; possibly TRBD1 for D (5 bases). V was trimmed by 0 bases and J by 6 bases, leaving 7 bases between them. The CDR3 length is 13 residues. Germline-derived CDR1 and CDR2 are SGHDT and YYEEEE. The CDR3 is CASSLGGRNIQYF. Here the CDR3 DNA reads TGTGCCAGCAGCTTGGGGGGCAGAAACATTCAGTACTTC.